This entry is about one T cell receptor beta chain. Here immunoSEQ multiplex PCR was the method, and the copy in TCRdb shows in-frame clones only, minus some. The table has over 150,000 clones, around nine tenths seen once. The sample comes from a study of blood T cell repertoires in COVID-19. Sequences were obtained from peripheral blood. The source is a man aged 50-59 years who had recovered from COVID-19.

The CDR3 DNA reads as TGTGCCATCACCCTACAGGGTGGGAACACTGAAGCTTTCTTT. Its translation is CAITLQGGNTEAFF. V and J are TRBV10-3 and TRBJ1-1; D possibly corresponds to TRBD1 (6 bases). Trimming cost V 7 bases and J 1 base, with 13 bases left between them. This CDR3 has 14 residues. Germline loops: CDR1 ENHRY, CDR2 SYGVKD.